The 26 T cell receptor beta chains below all came from one sample that was sequenced in a study of blood T cell repertoires in COVID-19. TCRdb's copy holds only in-frame clones and misses some; the assay was immunoSEQ multiplex PCR. Here the sample spans 70,000 to 100,000 clones, around 88% being singletons. Material: peripheral blood. The receptors originated from a woman in her 70s with acute or convalescent COVID-19.

The chain links TRBV3-1 (or the pseudogene TRBV3-2) to TRBJ2-5; 12 nucleotides agree with TRBD2. The CDR3 spans 15 residues. Per the germline V gene, CDR1 is LGHDT and CDR2 is YNNKEL (reference sequence). V shed 4 bases and J 4 bases; nucleotides not matched to a gene: 4. The CDR3, as DNA: TGTGCCAGCAGCCCGCAGACTAGCGGGAGAGAGACCCAGTACTTC. Translated, it gives CASSPQTSGRETQYF.

V is TRBV5-1 and J is TRBJ2-2; D unresolved. Germline lookup yields CDR1 SGHRS and CDR2 YFSETQ. Trimming shortened V by 6 bases and J by 6 bases, and 15 bases separated the two germline ends. The CDR3 is 14 residues long. For the CDR3, the DNA is TGCGCCAGCAAGTTGGGCTGGGTGGCCGGGGAGCTGTTTTTT. This codes for CASKLGWVAGELFF.

The chain combines TRBV5-4 with TRBJ1-1, with 10 bases matching TRBD1. The CDR3 runs to 14 residues. Germline CDR1 and CDR2: SGHNT and YYREEE (reference sequence). V lost 4 bases to trimming and J lost 1 base; unmatched junction nucleotides: 1. CDR3: CASSRTGGNTEAFF. CDR3 coding DNA: TGTGCCAGCAGCCGGACAGGGGGGAACACTGAAGCTTTCTTT.

J is TRBJ2-1 and V is TRBV5-6; D is possibly TRBD2 (6 bases). From germline, CDR1 is SGHDT and CDR2 YYEEEE. The CDR3 is 14 amino acids. V was shortened by 0 bases and J by 6 bases, with 10 bases between the two germline ends. The CDR3 DNA reads TGTGCCAGCAGCTTGGATCTAGCGCCCAATGAGCAGTTCTTC. This codes for CASSLDLAPNEQFF.

The chain uses TRBV12-3 or TRBV12-4 and TRBJ2-7, with a possible D match to TRBD1 (6 bases). This CDR3 contains 13 residues. V lost 3 bases and J lost 7, with 13 bases in between. The CDR3 nucleotides read TGTGCCAGCAGTTTGAGGGGGTTGAGTGAGCAGTACTTC. Amino acid sequence: CASSLRGLSEQYF.

The chain has TRBV9 and TRBJ2-7, with D perhaps matching TRBD2 (5 bases). This CDR3 has 15 residues. Trimming removed 0 bases from V and 0 bases from J, with 10 bases in between. Looked up from germline, CDR1 is SGDLS and CDR2 is YYNGEE. Written as DNA, the CDR3 is TGTGCCAGCAGCGTAGGATACCGGGGCTCCTACGAGCAGTACTTC. This translates into CASSVGYRGSYEQYF.

In this sample, this clone turned up once. The chain links TRBV19 to TRBJ2-1; 8 bases agree with TRBD1. In germline, CDR1 is LNHDA, CDR2 SQIVND (reference sequence). The trim removed 6 bases at V and 5 bases at J, leaving 18 bases unmatched. This CDR3 spans 18 amino acids. CDR3 sequence (DNA): TGTGCCAGTAGCCCACAATCGAACTCGGACAGGGCCAACAATGAGCAGTTCTTC. Its protein is CASSPQSNSDRANNEQFF.

Comments on this clone: Distinct nucleotide sequences in the sample also encode this CDR3. The chain links TRBV5-1 to TRBJ1-1; 7 bases line up with TRBD1. CDR1 and CDR2 (germline): SGHRS, YFSETQ. J gave up 2 bases and V 0 bases, and 1 base lay outside the gene matches. This CDR3 spans 14 amino acids. The CDR3 nucleotides read TGCGCCAGCAGCTTGGACAGGGGAAACACTGAAGCTTTCTTT. Encoded protein: CASSLDRGNTEAFF.

V gene TRBV7-2 combines with J gene TRBJ1-2; a possible D gene is TRBD1 (6 bases). Trimming took 2 bases from V and 4 from J, leaving 17 bases between them. The CDR3 runs 16 residues. Germline V gene data show CDR1 as SGHTA and CDR2 as FQGNSA. The CDR3 spells CASSLHRVRQIYGYTF. CDR3 bases: TGTGCCAGCAGCTTACACAGGGTCCGACAAATCTATGGCTACACCTTC.

Only one count was recorded for this clone. J is TRBJ2-7 and V is TRBV19, with TRBD2 matching 8 bases. V shed 5 bases and J 1 base; nucleotides not matched to a gene: 4. From germline, CDR1 is LNHDA and CDR2 SQIVND (reference sequence). This CDR3 has 14 amino acids. The CDR3 DNA is TGTGCCAGTAGTCTCTCTAGCGGGTCCTACGAGCAGTACTTC. Residues: CASSLSSGSYEQYF.

The rearrangement uses TRBV29-1 and TRBJ1-1, with 7 positions matching TRBD1. The V segment lost 4 bases and the J segment 3 bases; nucleotides outside the gene matches: 8. Germline values: CDR1 SQVTM, CDR2 ANQGSEA. The CDR3 consists of 14 residues. The CDR3 bases are TGCAGCGTTGGAGTCACAGGGGTCGACACTGAAGCTTTCTTT. This sequence encodes CSVGVTGVDTEAFF. The whole variable domain, remainder taken from reference TRBV29-1 and TRBJ1-1, is SAVISQKPSRDICQRGTSLTIQCQVDSQVTMMFWYRQQPGQSLTLIATANQGSEATYESGFVIDKFPISRPNLTFSTLTVSNMSPEDSSIYLCSVGVTGVDTEAFFGQGTRLTVV.

The chain links TRBV27 to TRBJ1-2; D is perhaps TRBD1 (6 bases). This CDR3 region has 14 residues. V was pared by 2 bases and J by 7 bases, with 14 bases between. Germline values: CDR1 MNHEY, CDR2 SMNVEV (reference sequence). The CDR3 region has the DNA TGTGCCAGCAGTTTAACCCGGGACAAATTTGGCTACACCTTC. Residues: CASSLTRDKFGYTF.

The chain combines TRBV28 with TRBJ2-7, with D possibly matching TRBD1 (6 bases). CDR3 length equals 13 residues. V lost 5 bases, J lost 5 bases, and 13 bases lay in between. Germline values: CDR1 MDHEN, CDR2 SYDVKM. The CDR3 reads CASSVLQGHEQYF. CDR3 DNA: TGTGCCAGCAGTGTCTTACAGGGACACGAGCAGTACTTC.

This sequence joins TRBV4-1 and TRBJ2-1; TRBD2 matches 8 bases. The length of the CDR3 is 13 residues. V was clipped by 3 bases and J by 10 bases; unmatched bases: 5. The germline V gene has CDR1 MGHRA and CDR2 YSYEKL. This CDR3 is CASSQGLVGEQFF. DNA for the CDR3: TGCGCCAGCAGCCAGGGACTAGTTGGAGAGCAGTTCTTC.

This clone came up once. V gene TRBV6-5 combines with J gene TRBJ1-2; D may be TRBD1 (6 bases). CDR1 is MNHEY, CDR2 SVGAGI, per germline. This CDR3 has 12 residues. The ends were cut back, 5 bases at V and 4 bases at J, with 8 bases in the middle. CDR3 DNA: TGTGCCAGCAGTCAGGACAGCTATGGCTACACCTTC. It yields the protein CASSQDSYGYTF.

This clone was counted only a few times. This CDR3 is CASSSLASNEQFF. The CDR3 DNA sequence: TGTGCCAGCAGTTCACTAGCGAGCAATGAGCAGTTCTTC. The rearrangement joins TRBV12-3 or TRBV12-4 to TRBJ2-1; 7 bases match TRBD2. The J segment lost 6 bases and the V segment lost 4 bases, leaving 3 bases of the junction unmatched. The CDR3 has 13 amino acids.

The chain uses TRBV7-2 and TRBJ1-4, with 9 bases identical to TRBD1. Germline V gene sequence: CDR1 SGHTA, CDR2 FQGNSA. The CDR3 has 15 amino acids. The trim removed 5 bases at V and 5 bases at J, leaving 6 bases unmatched. The CDR3 nucleotides are TGTGCCAGCAGCCACAGACAGGGGGGAAATGAAAAACTGTTTTTT. Translated, it gives CASSHRQGGNEKLFF.

The rearrangement joins TRBV7-9 to TRBJ1-1; D gene uncertain. Between the trimmed V and J ends, which lost 5 bases and 4 bases, there was a span of 8 bases. The CDR3 extends over 12 amino acids. Germline CDR1 and CDR2: SEHNR and FQNEAQ (reference sequence). The chain's CDR3 is CASSLGSTEAFF. CDR3 in DNA: TGTGCCAGCAGCCTCGGTAGCACTGAAGCTTTCTTT. Complete variable domain (other parts from reference TRBV7-9 and TRBJ1-1): DTGVSQNPRHKITKRGQNVTFRCDPISEHNRLYWYRQTLGQGPEFLTYFQNEAQLEKSRLLSDRFSAERPKGSFSTLEIQRTEQGDSAMYLCASSLGSTEAFFGQGTRLTVV.

This clone was seen a single time. This chain uses TRBV12-3 or TRBV12-4 with TRBJ2-7, with a tentative D call TRBD2 (5 bases). The CDR3 loop spans 13 amino acids. Trimming removed 2 bases at V and 4 bases at J, with 9 bases between. CDR3 sequence: CASSLWTYYEQYF. As DNA, the CDR3 is TGTGCCAGCAGTTTATGGACTTATTACGAGCAGTACTTC.

This chain links TRBV11-2 with TRBJ2-3; TRBD2 agrees at 13 bases. From germline, CDR1 is SGHAT and CDR2 FQNNGV. V shed 5 bases, J shed 3 bases, and the junction held 2 bases outside the gene matches. This CDR3 has 15 amino acids. This CDR3 reads CASSTSGRVTDTQYF. The CDR3 nucleotides read TGTGCCAGCAGCACTAGCGGGAGGGTGACAGATACGCAGTATTTT. The full variable domain, its missing parts supplied by reference TRBV11-2 and TRBJ2-3, is EAGVAQSPRYKIIEKRQSVAFWCNPISGHATLYWYQQILGQGPKLLIQFQNNGVVDDSQLPKDRFSAERLKGVDSTLKIQPAKLEDSAVYLCASSTSGRVTDTQYFGPGTRLTVL.

The chain uses TRBV2 and TRBJ2-2; D gene unclear. The CDR3 has 14 residues. Trimming pared 6 bases from V and 4 bases from J, leaving 12 bases between. CDR1 and CDR2 (germline): SNHLY, FYNNEI. The CDR3 DNA sequence: TGTGCCAGCAGAGAGCGTATAGCCACCGGGGAGCTGTTTTTT. This gives the protein CASRERIATGELFF.

The V call is TRBV6-5, the J call TRBJ2-2; D is perhaps TRBD1 (6 bases). This CDR3 has 13 residues. Germline V gene sequence: CDR1 MNHEY, CDR2 SVGAGI. Trimming stripped 4 bases from V and 9 bases from J, with 12 bases between. The CDR3 bases are TGTGCCAGCAGTTTTACAGGGAATTGGGAGCTGTTTTTT. Protein product: CASSFTGNWELFF.

The V and J genes are TRBV27 and TRBJ2-1, with unresolved D. V was pared by 6 bases and J by 6 bases, with 12 bases between. The germline gives CDR1 MNHEY, CDR2 SMNVEV (reference sequence). The CDR3 spans 13 residues. The CDR3 sequence is CASSPSNSNEQFF. The CDR3 coding sequence is TGTGCCAGCAGCCCCTCTAATTCCAATGAGCAGTTCTTC.

This chain uses TRBV5-1 with TRBJ1-1; D unclear. The CDR3 spans 14 residues. The germline CDR1 and CDR2 sequences are SGHRS and YFSETQ. The V gene lost 4 bases and the J gene lost 1 base, with 11 bases spanning the gap. CDR3 amino acids: CASSPSRSNTEAFF. The CDR3 nucleotides are TGCGCCAGCAGCCCCTCCCGGTCGAACACTGAAGCTTTCTTT.

The chain joins TRBV5-6 to TRBJ1-2; 9 positions agree with TRBD1. Germline loops: CDR1 SGHDT, CDR2 YYEEEE. The CDR3 has 16 residues. Trimming took 3 bases from V and 9 from J; bases not matched to a gene: 15. CDR3 residues: CASSSTGSDRGLRYTF. The DNA for the CDR3 is TGTGCCAGCAGCTCCACAGGCTCGGACAGGGGATTGCGCTACACCTTC. Full variable domain (outside the CDR3, taken from reference TRBV5-6 and TRBJ1-2): DAGVTQSPTHLIKTRGQQVTLRCSPKSGHDTVSWYQQALGQGPQFIFQYYEEEERQRGNFPDRFSGHQFPNYSSELNVNALLLGDSALYLCASSSTGSDRGLRYTFGSGTRLTVV.

CDR3 region: CASSSSTRGSGNSYNEQFF. The CDR3 nucleotides read TGTGCCAGCAGCTCTTCGACTCGAGGTAGCGGGAATTCCTACAATGAGCAGTTCTTC. The genes are TRBV5-6 and TRBJ2-1; 8 bases are a match to TRBD2. There are 19 residues in the CDR3. J was trimmed by 1 base and V by 3 bases; bases with no gene match: 15. Germline CDR1 reads SGHDT; CDR2 reads YYEEEE.